The clone carrying this T cell receptor (beta chain) was counted many times. One end of the junction fails to match germline, which may point to a read error. Germline values: CDR1 ENHRY, CDR2 SYGVKD. This CDR3 has 16 amino acids. This sample was taken from a study of T cells in Graves' hyperthyroidism and ophthalmopathy. RNA transcripts served as the template for amplifying TCR beta CDR3 regions. Using the HTBI primer set, a first-round RT-PCR was run on the TCR CDR3. TCRdb passed the multiplex PCR reads through MiXCR, listing each CDR3 protein once. The table has around 200,000 distinct CDR3 sequences, roughly 18% seen once.

The V gene is TRBV10-3, the J gene TRBJ2-6, with D possibly TRBD1 on 6 matching bases. The clonotype originates from a man between 35 and 55 years old with Graves' hyperthyroidism. The sample taken for sequencing was blood. CDR3: CAVRGRNPSGANVLTF. In nucleotides, the CDR3 is TGTGCCGTCAGGGGTAGAAATCCATCTGGGGCCAACGTCCTGACTTTC.